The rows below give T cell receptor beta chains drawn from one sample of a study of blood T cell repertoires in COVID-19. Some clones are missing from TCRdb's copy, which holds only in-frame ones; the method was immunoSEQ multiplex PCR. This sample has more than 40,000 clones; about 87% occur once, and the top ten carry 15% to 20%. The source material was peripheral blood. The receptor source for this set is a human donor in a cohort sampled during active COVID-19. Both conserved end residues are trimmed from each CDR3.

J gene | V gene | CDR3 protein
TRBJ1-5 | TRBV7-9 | ASSLLDQPQH
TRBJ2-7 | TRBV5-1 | ASSFSGVTYEQY
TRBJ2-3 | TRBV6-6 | ASSYSRGGSTDTQY
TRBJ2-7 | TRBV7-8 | ASTRPGQGPYEQY
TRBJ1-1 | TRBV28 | ASSFPDRNLNTEAF
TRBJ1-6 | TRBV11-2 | ASSVNTGGRVSPLH
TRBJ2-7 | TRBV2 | ASTGGSSYEQY
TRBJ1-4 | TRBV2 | ASRGDYGELF
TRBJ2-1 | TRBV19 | ASSIDSGTGGLNNEQF
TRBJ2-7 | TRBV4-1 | ASSQDPHGLGLAGYEQY
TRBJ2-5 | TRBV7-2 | ASSSTSGTLGGETQY
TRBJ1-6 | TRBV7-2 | ASSRRVGGNSPLH
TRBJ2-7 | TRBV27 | ASSLQGTSGTYEQY
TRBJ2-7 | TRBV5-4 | ASSSPGQGTYEQY
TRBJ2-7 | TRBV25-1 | ASSPPGQVYEQY
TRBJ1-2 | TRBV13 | ASSHRDRYGYT
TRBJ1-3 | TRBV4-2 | ASSQVLGNTIY
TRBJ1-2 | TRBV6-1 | ASSERGANYGYT
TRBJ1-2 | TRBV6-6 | ASSTGQGYYGYT
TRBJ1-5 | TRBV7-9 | ASSLGLSDNQPQH
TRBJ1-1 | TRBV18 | ASSPGTGIEAF
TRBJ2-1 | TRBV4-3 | ASSQEGQVGTSGGLLNEQF
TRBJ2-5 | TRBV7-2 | ASSLGAGYETQY
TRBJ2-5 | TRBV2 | ASSSFGEKGTQY
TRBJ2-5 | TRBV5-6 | ASSFQGVQETQY
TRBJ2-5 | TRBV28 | ASSHLEYQETQY
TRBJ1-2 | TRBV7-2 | ASSLEGAGDGYT
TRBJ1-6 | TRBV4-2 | ASSQVEQEGSPLH
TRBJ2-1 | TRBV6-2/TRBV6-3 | ASSFLGLAGVMYNEQF
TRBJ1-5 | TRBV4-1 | ASSLTGQGIQPQH
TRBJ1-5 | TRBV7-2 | ASSQDRENQPQH
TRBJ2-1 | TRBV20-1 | SASLSAGGQF
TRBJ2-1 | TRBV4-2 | ASRLTVLSYNEQF
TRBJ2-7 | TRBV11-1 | ASSLDRQSSYEQY
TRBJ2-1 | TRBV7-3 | ASSLSGRASYEQF
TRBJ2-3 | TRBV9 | ASSGVADTQY
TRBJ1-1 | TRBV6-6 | ASTYRNQAKEAF
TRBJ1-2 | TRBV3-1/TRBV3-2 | ASSQVSGAGLEEGYT
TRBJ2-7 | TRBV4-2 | ASSETLGSYEQY
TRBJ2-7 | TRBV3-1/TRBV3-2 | ASSRGTGFYEQY
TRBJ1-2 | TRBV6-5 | ASRQANQEGYT
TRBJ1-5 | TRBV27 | ASRNTGGNQPQH
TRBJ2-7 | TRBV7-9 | ASSPTGGEPDEQY
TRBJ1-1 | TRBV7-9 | ASTPYPDRAGMWTEAF
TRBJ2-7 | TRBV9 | ASSVGSLSSYEQY
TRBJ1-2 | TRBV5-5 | ASSSDPSLGGGYT
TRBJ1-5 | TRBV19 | ASSLGQGGQPQH
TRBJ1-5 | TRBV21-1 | ASSKVAGAGNQPQH
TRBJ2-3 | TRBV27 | ASSSPPDTQY
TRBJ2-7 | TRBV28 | ASEPGQGFYEQY
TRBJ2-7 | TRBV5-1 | ASTPGSAPGEQY
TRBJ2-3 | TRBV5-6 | ASSQRTGVSTDTQY
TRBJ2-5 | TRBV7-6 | ASTPGGGGAGETQY
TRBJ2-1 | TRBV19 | ASSRSQHGNEQF
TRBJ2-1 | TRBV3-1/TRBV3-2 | ASSQGGLSSYNEQF
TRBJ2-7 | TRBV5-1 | ASSLEGLVYEQY
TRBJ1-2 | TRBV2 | AIPQESNYGYT
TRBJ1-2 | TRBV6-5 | ASRTGGQGYT
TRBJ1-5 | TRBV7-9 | ASKIRCLGNQPQH